The entry below describes one TCR beta chain. Its antigen remains undetermined. The record has no base qualities; no much larger clone is one base away. Ophthalmopathy patients had moderately to severely active disease, with a Clinical Activity Score of 3 or more, a NOSPECS grade of 4 or more, and a disease duration of less than 3 months. The study excluded patients with uncontrolled infections, other autoimmune diseases, pregnancy or lactation. Clinical symptoms, serum thyroxine and TRAb, thyroid ultrasound, and orbital computed tomography formed the basis for the diagnoses. Ficoll-Paque density gradient centrifugation was used to isolate PBMCs from about 9.4 ml of fresh peripheral blood. Total RNA was extracted with Trizol reagent, and quality was checked on an Agilent 2100 Bioanalyzer. The TCR beta CDR3 regions were amplified from RNA transcripts. A first-round RT-PCR of the TCR CDR3 used the HTBI primer set with the Qiagen OneStep RT-PCR kit. The libraries were constructed in a second round of multiplex PCR and then size-selected and purified. Paired-end sequencing of the libraries was performed with 100 bp reads on an Illumina HiSeq2000. In the paper's pipeline: Raw data were processed with SOAPnuke, discarding reads with adapters, uncalled bases, mean Phred below 15, or no exact constant-primer or identifier match. High-quality paired reads were merged with COPE v1.2.5, and unique nucleotide sequences were defined as clonotypes. MiTCR v1.1 was used to align clonotypes to the IMGT TRBV, TRBD and TRBJ reference segments. Only V-J combinations with frequency above 0.0001, covering about 99% of repertoires, were analysed. The TCS score was defined as F50 (clonal expansion) divided by E x V (chaos), with BLOSUM62-based TCRdist calculated between CDR3 peptides within each V-J. Welch's t-statistics and random forest reduced around 520 V-J features to 10 to 15, which were used in a naive Bayes classifier (R e1071). Clones were called with MiXCR by TCRdb after fastp trimmed the public reads at Q25, and only in-frame beta chains were retained. One record per CDR3 amino acid sequence lists the most common genes and DNA. TCRdb's processing, not the authors' own work, is the source of the V and J calls. The table for this sample lists about 640,000 distinct CDR3 sequences; under 25% of them were counted only once. Clones ranked in the top ten supply 34% of the sample.

CDR1 ENHRY and CDR2 SYGVKD are derived from the germline V gene. Deletion took 3 bases off V and 1 base off J, with a span of 9 bases between the germline ends. Counted from cysteine to phenylalanine, this CDR3 has 14 amino acids. Of all the DNA, just the CDR3 is kept, 42 bases in frame from base 1. These data originate in a study of T cells in Graves' hyperthyroidism and ophthalmopathy (dated by TCRdb to the late 2010s). About the full investigation: Peripheral blood samples were taken at initial diagnosis, before any treatment was given. Whether ophthalmopathy could be predicted prospectively was tested in an independent validation cohort made up of roughly 20 hyperthyroidism patients plus 17 patients who later progressed to ophthalmopathy. For training and testing, the 100 or so patients in the discovery cohort were randomly divided in a 7:3 ratio. Following sampling, methimazole starting at 30 mg daily was given to hyperthyroidism patients, and high-dose intravenous methylprednisolone was given to ophthalmopathy patients. To identify TCR V-J signatures that set the groups apart, the researchers used a discovery cohort of 100 patients, made up of 43 with Graves' ophthalmopathy and approximately 57 with stable Graves' hyperthyroidism. The paper describes TCR Vbeta CDR3 sequencing of about 140 peripheral blood samples, made up of some 40 ophthalmopathy patients, 70 to 75 hyperthyroidism patients and roughly 17 progressor patients. The study also compared thyroid tissue and blood T-cell repertoires from a handful of Graves' hyperthyroidism patients. What the research found in general, with its limitations: In validation, progression to ophthalmopathy was predicted by the model with approximately 67% sensitivity and about 72% specificity, a median of roughly six months before onset. No statistical method was used to set the sample size in advance, and investigators knew the group allocation. Ophthalmopathy was separated from stable hyperthyroidism by a 13 V-J signature model, with approximately 89% sensitivity and roughly 84% specificity obtained in cross-validation and 80%/75% obtained in testing. Most expanded thyroid clonotypes (frequency above 0.001) were also detected in blood, suggesting blood repertoires may reflect thyroid immune responses.

This clonotype originated in a man aged 30-40 years with Graves' ophthalmopathy. The chain was built from TRBV10-3 and TRBJ1-1, with an unclear D gene assignment. Sequenced material: blood. The DNA is TGTGCCATCAGTGATCCGGGGAAGAACACTGAAGCTTTCTTT. This gives the protein CAISDPGKNTEAFF.